One sample yielded the 2 T cell receptor beta chains listed below, sequenced in a study of T cells in Graves' hyperthyroidism and ophthalmopathy (dated by TCRdb to the late 2010s). The library relied on multiplex PCR. Instrument on record: Illumina HiSeq 2000. The TCR beta CDR3 regions were amplified from RNA transcripts. A first-round RT-PCR of the TCR CDR3 used the HTBI primer set with the Qiagen OneStep RT-PCR kit. TCRdb handled the public reads itself, with Q25 trimming in fastp and clone calling in MiXCR, and kept productive beta chains. Here each entry gathers all rows of one CDR3 protein and keeps the most common genes and DNA. Recorded for this sample are under 300,000 distinct CDR3 sequences; roughly 22% of them occurred a single time. 64% of the sample is held by the ten biggest clonotypes. The sample was blood. These receptor sequences come from a young man with Graves' ophthalmopathy.

This chain connects TRBV28 to TRBJ2-7; D is uncertain. The ends were cut back, 8 bases at V and 3 bases at J, with 8 bases in the middle. CDR3 length: 11 amino acids. The germline V gene encodes CDR1 MDHEN and CDR2 SYDVKM. Here the CDR3 reads CASGFYYEQYF. CDR3 nucleotide sequence: TGTGCCAGCGGATTCTACTACGAGCAGTACTTC. Drawing the rest from reference TRBV28 and TRBJ2-7, the complete variable domain is DVKVTQSSRYLVKRTGEKVFLECVQDMDHENMFWYRQDPGLGLRLIYFSYDVKMKEKGDIPEGYSVSREKKERFSLILESASTNQTSMYLCASGFYYEQYFGPGTRLTVT.

Concerning this clonotype itself: An end of the junction differs from the germline gene, which may be a read error. The chain carries TRBV6-1 and TRBJ1-1; TRBD1 is a possible D gene (6 bases). The germline CDR1 and CDR2 sequences are MNHNS and SASEGT. This CDR3 is 11 amino acids long. The CDR3 loop reads CASNRQAEACF. The CDR3 DNA follows: TGTGCCAGCAACCGACAGGCTGAAGCTTGCTTT.